The present entry profiles one T cell receptor beta chain with its context. A single base separates this from a much larger clone, so it may be a read error. The data were taken from a study of tumor-infiltrating lymphocytes in primary liver carcinoma. The overall study: Primary liver carcinoma in the patients was surgically resected. Samples returned roughly 3.5 to 7.5 million productive TCRbeta reads each. Read depth did not differ significantly between tissue types.

RNA isolated from unsorted whole blood supplied the blood RNA, with germline DNA also extracted. Patients carried chronic HBV infection without prior treatment. CDR3 length: 14 amino acids. Per the germline V gene, CDR1 is SGHNT and CDR2 is YYREEE (reference sequence). TCR beta cDNA was made from 500 ng total RNA with a constant-region primer. Library construction for TCR beta comprised three nested multiplex PCR rounds performed with slightly modified ARM-PCR. The first two PCR rounds used TRBV1-TRBV30 primers with a Cbeta primer, around 10 cycles each. Each CDR3 protein gets one entry after TCRdb re-called the multiplex PCR reads with MiXCR. The sample shows about 200,000 distinct CDR3 sequences, less than 65% of them seen only once.

This chain uses TRBV5-4 with TRBJ2-1, with D perhaps matching TRBD1 (6 bases). This clonotype originated in a woman aged 55 to 70 with primary liver carcinoma and hepatitis B virus infection. The sequencing sample was made of peripheral blood. CDR3 sequence: CANSKNRDISEQFF. The CDR3 nucleotides read TGTGCCAACAGCAAAAACAGGGATATTAGTGAGCAGTTCTTC.